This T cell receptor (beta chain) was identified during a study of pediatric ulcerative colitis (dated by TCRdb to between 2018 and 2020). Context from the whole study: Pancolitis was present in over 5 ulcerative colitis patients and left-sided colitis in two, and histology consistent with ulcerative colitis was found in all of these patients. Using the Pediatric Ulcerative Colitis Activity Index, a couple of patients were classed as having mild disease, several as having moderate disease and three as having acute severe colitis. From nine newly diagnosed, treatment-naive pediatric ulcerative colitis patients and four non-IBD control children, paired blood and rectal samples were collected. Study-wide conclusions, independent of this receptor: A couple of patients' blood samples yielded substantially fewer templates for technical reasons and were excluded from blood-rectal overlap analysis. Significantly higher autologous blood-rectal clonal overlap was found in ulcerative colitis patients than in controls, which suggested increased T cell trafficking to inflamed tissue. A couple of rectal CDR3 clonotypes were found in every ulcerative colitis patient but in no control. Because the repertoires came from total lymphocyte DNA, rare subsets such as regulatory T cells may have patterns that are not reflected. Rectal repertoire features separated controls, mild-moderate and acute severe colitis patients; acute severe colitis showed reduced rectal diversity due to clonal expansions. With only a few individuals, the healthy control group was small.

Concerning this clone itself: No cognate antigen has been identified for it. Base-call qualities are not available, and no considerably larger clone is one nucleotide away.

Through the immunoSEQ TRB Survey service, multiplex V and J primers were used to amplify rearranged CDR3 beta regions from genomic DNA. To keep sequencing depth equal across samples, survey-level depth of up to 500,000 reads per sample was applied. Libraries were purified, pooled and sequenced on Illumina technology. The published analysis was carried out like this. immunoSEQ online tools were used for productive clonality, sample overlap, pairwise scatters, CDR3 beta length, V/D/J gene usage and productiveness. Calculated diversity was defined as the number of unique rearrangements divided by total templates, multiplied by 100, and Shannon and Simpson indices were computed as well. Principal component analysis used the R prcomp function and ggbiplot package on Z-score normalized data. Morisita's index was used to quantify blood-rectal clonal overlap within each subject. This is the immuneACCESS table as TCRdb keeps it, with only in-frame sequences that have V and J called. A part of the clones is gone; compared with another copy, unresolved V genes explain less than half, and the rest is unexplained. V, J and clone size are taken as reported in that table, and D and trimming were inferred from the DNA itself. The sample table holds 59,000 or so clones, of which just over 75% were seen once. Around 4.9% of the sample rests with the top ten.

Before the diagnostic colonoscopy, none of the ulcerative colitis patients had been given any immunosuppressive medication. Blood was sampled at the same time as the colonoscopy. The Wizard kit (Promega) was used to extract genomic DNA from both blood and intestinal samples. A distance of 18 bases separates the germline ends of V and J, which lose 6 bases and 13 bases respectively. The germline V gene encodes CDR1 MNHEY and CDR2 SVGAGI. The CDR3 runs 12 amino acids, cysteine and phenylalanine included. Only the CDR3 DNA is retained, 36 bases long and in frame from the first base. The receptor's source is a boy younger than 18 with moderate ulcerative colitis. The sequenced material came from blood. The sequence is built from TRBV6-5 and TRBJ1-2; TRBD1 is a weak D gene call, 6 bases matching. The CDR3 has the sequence CASSYKQGIITF. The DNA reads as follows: TGTGCCAGCAGCTACAAACAGGGAATTATCACCTTC.